The sequence of this TCR beta chain was determined in a study of T cell responses to AZD1222 COVID-19 vaccine. Trimming shortened V by 5 bases and J by 10 bases, and 11 bases separated the two germline ends. The CDR3 spans 11 residues. CDR1 is SGHVS and CDR2 is FNYEAQ in the germline V gene. This clone was detected once. Samples with a second dose at about 4 or about 12 weeks were pooled together. Repertoires were generated with immunoSEQ multiplex PCR, while TCRdb's copy carries only in-frame clones and drops some. The data show roughly 120,000 clones, 88% seen once. The chain recombines TRBV7-6 with TRBJ1-1; D gene ambiguous. The sequence was collected from an adult who received the AZD1222 COVID-19 vaccine. This sample comprised peripheral blood, obtained 28 days after the second AZD1222 dose. The CDR3 region is CASSPSTGAFF. CDR3 nucleotides: TGTGCCAGCAGCCCCTCCACGGGAGCTTTCTTT.